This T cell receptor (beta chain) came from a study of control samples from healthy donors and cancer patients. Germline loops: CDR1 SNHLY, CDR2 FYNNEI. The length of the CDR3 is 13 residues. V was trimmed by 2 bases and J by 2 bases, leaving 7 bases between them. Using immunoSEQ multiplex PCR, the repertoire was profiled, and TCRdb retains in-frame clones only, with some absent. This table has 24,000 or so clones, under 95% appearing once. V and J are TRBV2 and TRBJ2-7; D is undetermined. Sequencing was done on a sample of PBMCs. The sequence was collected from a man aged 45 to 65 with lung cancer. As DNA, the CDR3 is TGTGCCAGCAGTGAAACGGGCGCCTACGAGCAGTACTTC. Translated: CASSETGAYEQYF.